The source of this TCR beta chain is a study of blood T cell repertoires in COVID-19 (dated by TCRdb to 2018 to 2020). Describing the broader study: Collaborator samples came from the United States, Italy and Spain and covered acute and convalescent phases of COVID-19. The prospective study material was composed of cDNA or gDNA derived from T cells, B-cell-depleted T cells, or PBMCs. Deeply sampled blood TCRbeta repertoires from subjects exposed to, actively infected with, or recovered from COVID-19 were included in the dataset. A freely available public database, intended as a resource for researchers studying the immune response to SARS-CoV-2, is where the repertoires were released. The samples were drawn from two sources: the first 160 participants of the ongoing ImmuneRACE study, and approximately 1,300 subjects contributed by 6 global collaborators. Sample metadata almost always included a de-identified subject ID, COVID-19 status, age in years and sex. HLA class I and class II types, where available, came from metadata supplied by the sample provider rather than from assay-based typing.

TCRbeta CDR3 regions were amplified from genomic DNA using the immunoSEQ Assay, a bias-controlled multiplex PCR. The published analysis was carried out like this. Nucleated cell counts per sample were estimated from amplification of reference gene primers within the assay. To quantify the absolute abundance of each unique TCRbeta CDR3 rearrangement, sequence reads were collapsed and filtered. For each sample, productive Simpson clonality was calculated by taking the square root of Simpson's diversity index across productive rearrangements. Entries here come from immuneACCESS through TCRdb and include only in-frame sequences with V and J called. Some clones fail to appear in such tables; in the studies checked, an unresolved V gene covers under half of the shortfall, and the cause of the remainder is unknown. V and J calls and clone size are as listed in that table; D and trimming were resolved from the DNA. The sample data list over 90,000 clones, and roughly 87% of these were observed just once. 5% to 6.5% of the sample is in the top ten clones.

Regarding this clone: Its antigen is unknown. Per-nucleotide qualities are absent, and no much larger clonotype sits a single base away.

What the research found in general, with its limitations: Clinical and demographic metadata were provided uncurated, with the amount varying by source and participant.

Reading from cysteine to phenylalanine, the CDR3 counts 15 amino acids. The read is trimmed to its CDR3 DNA, 45 bases read in frame from base 1. Taken from the germline V gene, the CDR1 and CDR2 loops are MNHEY and SVGAGI. V is trimmed back by 5 bases and J by 7 bases, and the junction contains 9 bases that no gene match accounts for. At one collaborating source in Seattle, patients were enrolled during active infection and were followed longitudinally through the course of disease. Whole blood was collected in K2EDTA tubes by collaborating institutions according to the institutions' own protocols. Collaborator samples were shipped for TCRbeta analysis as frozen whole blood, isolated PBMCs, or DNA extracted from either sample type.

The TCR comes from a woman aged 45-65 years with COVID-19, enrolled during active disease. Rearrangement joined TRBV6-5 to TRBJ2-1; TRBD1 lines up with 9 middle nucleotides. The sequenced sample was peripheral blood. The nucleotide sequence reads as follows: TGTGCCAGCAGTCCGCCCGGGACAGGGAGAAATGAGCAGTTCTTC. This yields the protein CASSPPGTGRNEQFF.